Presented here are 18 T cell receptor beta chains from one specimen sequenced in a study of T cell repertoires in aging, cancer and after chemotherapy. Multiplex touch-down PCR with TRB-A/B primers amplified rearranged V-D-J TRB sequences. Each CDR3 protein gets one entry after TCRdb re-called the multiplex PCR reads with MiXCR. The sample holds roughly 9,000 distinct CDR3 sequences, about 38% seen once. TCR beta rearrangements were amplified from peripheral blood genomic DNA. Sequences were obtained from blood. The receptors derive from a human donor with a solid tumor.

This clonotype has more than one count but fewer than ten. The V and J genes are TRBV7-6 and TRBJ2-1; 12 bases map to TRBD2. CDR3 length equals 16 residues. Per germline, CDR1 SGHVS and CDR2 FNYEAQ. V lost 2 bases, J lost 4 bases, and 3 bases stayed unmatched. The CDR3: CASSLTGLAGYNEQFF. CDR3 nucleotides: TGTGCCAGCAGCTTAACGGGACTAGCGGGTTACAATGAGCAGTTCTTC.

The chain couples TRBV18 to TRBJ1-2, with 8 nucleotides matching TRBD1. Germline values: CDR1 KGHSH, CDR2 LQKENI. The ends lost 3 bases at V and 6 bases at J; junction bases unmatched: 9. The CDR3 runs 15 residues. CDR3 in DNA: TGTGCCAGCTCACCCGGACAGGGACTCAAAGATGGCTACACCTTC. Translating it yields CASSPGQGLKDGYTF.

In DNA form, the CDR3 reads TGTGCCAGCAACCCCTCCGGTAACTCCTACGAGCAGTACTTC. Translating gives CASNPSGNSYEQYF. The chain uses TRBV7-2 and TRBJ2-7; no firm D call. The CDR3 extends over 14 amino acids. Germline CDR1 SGHTA, CDR2 FQGNSA. V was shortened by 7 bases and J by 0 bases, with 13 bases between the two germline ends.

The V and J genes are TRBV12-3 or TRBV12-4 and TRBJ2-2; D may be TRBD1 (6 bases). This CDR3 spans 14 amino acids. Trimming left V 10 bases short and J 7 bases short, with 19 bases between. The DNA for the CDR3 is TGTGCCATCCGAGAGGGGACATCGAACGGGGAGCTGTTTTTT. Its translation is CAIREGTSNGELFF.

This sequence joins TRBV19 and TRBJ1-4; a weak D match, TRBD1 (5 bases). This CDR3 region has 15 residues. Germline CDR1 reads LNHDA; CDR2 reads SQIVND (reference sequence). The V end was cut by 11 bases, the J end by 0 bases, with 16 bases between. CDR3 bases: TGTGCCTCCCAAGGGCCGGGGGCAACTAATGAAAAACTGTTTTTT. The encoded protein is CASQGPGATNEKLFF.

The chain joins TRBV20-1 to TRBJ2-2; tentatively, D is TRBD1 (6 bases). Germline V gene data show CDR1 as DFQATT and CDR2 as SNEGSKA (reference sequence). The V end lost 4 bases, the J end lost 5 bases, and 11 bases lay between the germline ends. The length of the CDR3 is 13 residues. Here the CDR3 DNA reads TGCAGTGCTACCAGGGGAAAGACCGGGGAGCTGTTTTTT. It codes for CSATRGKTGELFF.

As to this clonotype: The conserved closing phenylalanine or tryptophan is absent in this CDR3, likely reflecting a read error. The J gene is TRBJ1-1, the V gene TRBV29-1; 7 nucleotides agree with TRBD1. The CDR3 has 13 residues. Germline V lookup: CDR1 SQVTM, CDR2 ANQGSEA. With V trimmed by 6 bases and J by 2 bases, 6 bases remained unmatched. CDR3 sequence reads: CSVGDRVNTEAFL. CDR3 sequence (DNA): TGCAGCGTGGGGGACAGAGTTAACACTGAAGCTTTCCTT.

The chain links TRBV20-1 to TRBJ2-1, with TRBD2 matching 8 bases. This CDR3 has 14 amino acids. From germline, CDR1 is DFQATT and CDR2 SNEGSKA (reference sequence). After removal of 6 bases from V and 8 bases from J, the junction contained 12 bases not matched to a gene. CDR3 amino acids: CSAPRSGSNYEQFF. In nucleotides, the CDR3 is TGCAGTGCCCCAAGGAGCGGGAGTAATTATGAGCAGTTCTTC.

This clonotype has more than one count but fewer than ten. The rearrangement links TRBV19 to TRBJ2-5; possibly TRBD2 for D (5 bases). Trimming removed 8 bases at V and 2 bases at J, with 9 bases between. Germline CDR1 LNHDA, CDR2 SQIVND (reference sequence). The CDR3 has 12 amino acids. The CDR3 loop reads CASRTGQETQYF. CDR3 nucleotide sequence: TGTGCCAGTCGGACTGGACAAGAGACCCAGTACTTC.

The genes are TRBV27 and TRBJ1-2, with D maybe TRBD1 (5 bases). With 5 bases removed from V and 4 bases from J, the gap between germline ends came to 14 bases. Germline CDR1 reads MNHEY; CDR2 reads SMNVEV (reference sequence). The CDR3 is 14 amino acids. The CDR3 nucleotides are TGTGCCAGCAGTCGCGGGGACCGTTCCTATGGCTACACCTTC. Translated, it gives CASSRGDRSYGYTF.

In DNA, the CDR3 is TGTGCCAGCAGTGAAGTATCCGGGACAGGGGCTGGGTACTTC. This gives the protein CASSEVSGTGAGYF. The J gene is TRBJ2-7, the V gene TRBV6-1; 10 nucleotides match TRBD1. This CDR3 has 14 amino acids. Germline CDR1 is MNHNS and CDR2 is SASEGT. V trimming: 1 base; J trimming: 12 bases; junction bases outside the gene matches: 9.

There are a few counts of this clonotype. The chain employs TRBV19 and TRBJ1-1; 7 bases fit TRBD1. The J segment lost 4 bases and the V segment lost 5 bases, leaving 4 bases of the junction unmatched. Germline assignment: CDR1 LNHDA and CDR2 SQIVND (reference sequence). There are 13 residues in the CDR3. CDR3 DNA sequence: TGTGCCAGTAGTGCCCAGGGGGGCACTGAAGCTTTCTTT. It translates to CASSAQGGTEAFF.

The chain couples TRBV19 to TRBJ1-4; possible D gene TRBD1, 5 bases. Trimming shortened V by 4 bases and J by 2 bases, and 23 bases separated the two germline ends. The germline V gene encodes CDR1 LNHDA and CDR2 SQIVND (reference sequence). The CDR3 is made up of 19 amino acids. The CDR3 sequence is CASSTLLFREGATNEKLFF. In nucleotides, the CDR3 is TGTGCCAGTAGTACACTGCTTTTCAGGGAAGGGGCGACTAATGAAAAACTGTTTTTT.

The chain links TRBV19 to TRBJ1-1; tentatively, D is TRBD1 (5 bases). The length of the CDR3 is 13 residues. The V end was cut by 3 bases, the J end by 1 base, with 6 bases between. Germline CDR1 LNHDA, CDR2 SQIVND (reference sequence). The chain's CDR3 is CASSIGGNTEAFF. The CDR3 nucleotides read TGTGCCAGTAGTATTGGGGGGAACACTGAAGCTTTCTTT.

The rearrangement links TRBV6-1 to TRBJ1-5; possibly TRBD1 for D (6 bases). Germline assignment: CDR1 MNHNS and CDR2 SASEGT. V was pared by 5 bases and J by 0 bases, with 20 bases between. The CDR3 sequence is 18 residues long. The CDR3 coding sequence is TGTGCCAGCAGTCCAGACCGGCCCCAGGGGTATAGCAATCAGCCCCAGCATTTT. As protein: CASSPDRPQGYSNQPQHF.

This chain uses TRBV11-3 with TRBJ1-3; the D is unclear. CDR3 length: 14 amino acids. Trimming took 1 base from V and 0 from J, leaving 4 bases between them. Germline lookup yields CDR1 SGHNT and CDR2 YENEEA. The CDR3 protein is CASSLGGSGNTIYF. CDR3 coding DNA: TGTGCCAGCAGCTTAGGCGGCTCTGGAAACACCATATATTTT.

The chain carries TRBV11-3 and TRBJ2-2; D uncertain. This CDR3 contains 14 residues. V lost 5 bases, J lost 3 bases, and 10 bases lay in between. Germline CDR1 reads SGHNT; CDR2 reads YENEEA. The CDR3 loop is CASSRLGYTGELFF. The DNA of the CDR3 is TGTGCCAGCAGCCGACTGGGGTACACCGGGGAGCTGTTTTTT.

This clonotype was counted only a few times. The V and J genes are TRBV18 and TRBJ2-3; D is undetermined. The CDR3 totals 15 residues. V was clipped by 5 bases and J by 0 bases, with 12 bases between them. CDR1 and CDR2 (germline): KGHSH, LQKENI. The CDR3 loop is CASSAEVPSTDTQYF. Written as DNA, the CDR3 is TGTGCCAGCTCAGCCGAAGTCCCTAGCACAGATACGCAGTATTTT.